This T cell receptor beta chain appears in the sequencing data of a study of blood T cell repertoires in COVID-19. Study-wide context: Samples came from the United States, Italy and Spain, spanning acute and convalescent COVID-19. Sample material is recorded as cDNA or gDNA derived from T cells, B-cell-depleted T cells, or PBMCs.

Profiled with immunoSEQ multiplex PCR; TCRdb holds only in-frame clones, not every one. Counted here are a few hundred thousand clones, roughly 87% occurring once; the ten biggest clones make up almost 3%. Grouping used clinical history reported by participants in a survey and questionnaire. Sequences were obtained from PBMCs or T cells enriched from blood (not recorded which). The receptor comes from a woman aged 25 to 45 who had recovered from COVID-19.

In DNA form, the CDR3 reads TGTGCCAGCAGCCACAACAGAAACACCGGGGAGCTGTTTTTT. Amino acid sequence: CASSHNRNTGELFF. The gene calls are TRBV4-2 and TRBJ2-2; D not resolved. Between the trimmed V and J ends, which lost 3 bases and 2 bases, there was a span of 7 bases. This CDR3 has 14 amino acids. Per the germline V gene, CDR1 is LGHNA and CDR2 is YNFKEQ.